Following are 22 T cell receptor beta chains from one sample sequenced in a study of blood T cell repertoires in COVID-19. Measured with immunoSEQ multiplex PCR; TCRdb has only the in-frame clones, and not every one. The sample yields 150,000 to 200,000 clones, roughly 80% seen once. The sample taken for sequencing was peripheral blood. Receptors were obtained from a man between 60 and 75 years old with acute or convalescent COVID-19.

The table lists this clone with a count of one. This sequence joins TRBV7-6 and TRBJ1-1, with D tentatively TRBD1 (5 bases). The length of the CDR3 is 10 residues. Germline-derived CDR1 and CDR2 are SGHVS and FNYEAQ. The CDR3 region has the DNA TGTTCAGGGATGAACACTGAAGCTTTCTTT. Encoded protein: CSGMNTEAFF.

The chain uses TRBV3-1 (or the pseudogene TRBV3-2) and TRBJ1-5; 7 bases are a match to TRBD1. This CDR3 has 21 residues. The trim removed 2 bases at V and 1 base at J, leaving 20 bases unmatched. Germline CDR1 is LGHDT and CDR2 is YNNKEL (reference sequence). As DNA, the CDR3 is TGTGCCAGCAGCCAATCGTGGGTATCAACAGGGGCCGTGAAAAGCAATCAGCCCCAGCATTTT. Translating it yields CASSQSWVSTGAVKSNQPQHF.

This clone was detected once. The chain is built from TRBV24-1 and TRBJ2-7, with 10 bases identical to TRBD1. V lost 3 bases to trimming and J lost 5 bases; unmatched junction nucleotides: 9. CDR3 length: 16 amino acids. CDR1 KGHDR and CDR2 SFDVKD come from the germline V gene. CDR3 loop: CATSDPSGTGVHEQYF. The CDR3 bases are TGTGCCACCAGTGATCCCTCCGGGACAGGGGTTCACGAGCAGTACTTC.

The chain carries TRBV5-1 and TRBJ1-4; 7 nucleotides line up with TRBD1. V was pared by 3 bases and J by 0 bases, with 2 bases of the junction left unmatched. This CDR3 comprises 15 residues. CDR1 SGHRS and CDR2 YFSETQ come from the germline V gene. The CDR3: CASSWDSTTNEKLFF. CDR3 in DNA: TGCGCCAGCAGCTGGGACAGTACAACTAATGAAAAACTGTTTTTT.

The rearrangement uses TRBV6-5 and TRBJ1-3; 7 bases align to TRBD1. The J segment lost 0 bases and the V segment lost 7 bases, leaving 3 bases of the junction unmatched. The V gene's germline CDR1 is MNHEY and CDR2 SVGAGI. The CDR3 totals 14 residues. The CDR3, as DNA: TGTGCCAGCAAACAGGGGAACTCTGGAAACACCATATATTTT. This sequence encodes CASKQGNSGNTIYF.

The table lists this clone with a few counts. CDR3 amino acids: CASSLPDRRINQPQHF. CDR3 sequence (DNA): TGTGCCAGCAGTCTCCCGGACAGGCGAATCAATCAGCCCCAGCATTTT. The V call is TRBV28, the J call TRBJ1-5; 7 bases map to TRBD1. In germline, CDR1 is MDHEN, CDR2 SYDVKM. The CDR3 length is 16 residues. J lost 3 bases, V lost 5 bases, and 10 bases had no gene match.

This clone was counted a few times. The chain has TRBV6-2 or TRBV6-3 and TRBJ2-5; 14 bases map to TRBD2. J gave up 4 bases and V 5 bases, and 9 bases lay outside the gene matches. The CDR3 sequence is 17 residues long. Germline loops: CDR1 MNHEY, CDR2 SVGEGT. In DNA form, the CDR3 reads TGTGCCAGCAGTACCGGGACTAGCGGGGGAGTTCGAGAGACCCAGTACTTC. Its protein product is CASSTGTSGGVRETQYF.

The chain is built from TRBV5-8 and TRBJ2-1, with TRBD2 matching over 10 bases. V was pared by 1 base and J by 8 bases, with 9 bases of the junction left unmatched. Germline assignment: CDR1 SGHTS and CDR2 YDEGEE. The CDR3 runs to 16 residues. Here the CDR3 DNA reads TGTGCCAGCAGCTTGAAGCGGGGGGGCGTCACGGATGAGCAGTTCTTC. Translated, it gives CASSLKRGGVTDEQFF.

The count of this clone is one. The CDR3, as DNA: TGTGCCAGTAGTATTGGTAGGAACACCGGGGAGCTGTTTTTT. This encodes CASSIGRNTGELFF. The chain combines TRBV19 with TRBJ2-2; D is undetermined. The CDR3 totals 14 residues. Trimming removed 3 bases at V and 1 base at J, with 6 bases between. CDR1 is LNHDA and CDR2 is SQIVND in the germline V gene (reference sequence).

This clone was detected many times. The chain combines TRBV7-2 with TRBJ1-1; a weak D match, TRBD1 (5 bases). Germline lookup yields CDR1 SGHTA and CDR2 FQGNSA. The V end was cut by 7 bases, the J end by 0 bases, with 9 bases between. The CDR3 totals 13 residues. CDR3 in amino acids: CASNRQMNTEAFF. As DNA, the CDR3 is TGTGCCAGCAACAGGCAGATGAACACTGAAGCTTTCTTT.

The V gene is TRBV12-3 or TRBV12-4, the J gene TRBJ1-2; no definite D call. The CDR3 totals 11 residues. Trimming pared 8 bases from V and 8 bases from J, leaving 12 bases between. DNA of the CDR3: TGTGCCAGCCACGGTTTATCGGGCTACACCTTC. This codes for CASHGLSGYTF.

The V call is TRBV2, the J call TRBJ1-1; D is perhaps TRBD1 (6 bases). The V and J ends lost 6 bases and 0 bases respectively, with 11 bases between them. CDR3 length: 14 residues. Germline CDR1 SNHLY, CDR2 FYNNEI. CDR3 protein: CASSLQGLNTEAFF. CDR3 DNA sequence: TGTGCCAGCAGCTTACAGGGCCTGAACACTGAAGCTTTCTTT. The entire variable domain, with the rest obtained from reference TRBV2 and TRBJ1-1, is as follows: EPEVTQTPSHQVTQMGQEVILRCVPISNHLYFYWYRQILGQKVEFLVSFYNNEISEKSEIFDDQFSVERPDGSNFTLKIRSTKLEDSAMYFCASSLQGLNTEAFFGQGTRLTVV.

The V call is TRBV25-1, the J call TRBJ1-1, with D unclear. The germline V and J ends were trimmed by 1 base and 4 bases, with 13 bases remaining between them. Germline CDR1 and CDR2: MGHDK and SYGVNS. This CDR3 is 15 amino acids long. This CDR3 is CASSESLSVATEAFF. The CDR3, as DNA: TGTGCCAGCAGTGAATCTCTATCCGTAGCCACTGAAGCTTTCTTT.

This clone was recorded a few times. CDR3 nucleotide sequence: TGTGCCAGCAGCCCAACCGGGACAGAGGGCAATGAGCAGTTCTTC. This gives the protein CASSPTGTEGNEQFF. The chain joins TRBV9 to TRBJ2-1, with 7 bases matching TRBD1. This CDR3 contains 15 residues. J was trimmed by 6 bases and V by 4 bases; bases with no gene match: 10. Germline CDR1 reads SGDLS; CDR2 reads YYNGEE.

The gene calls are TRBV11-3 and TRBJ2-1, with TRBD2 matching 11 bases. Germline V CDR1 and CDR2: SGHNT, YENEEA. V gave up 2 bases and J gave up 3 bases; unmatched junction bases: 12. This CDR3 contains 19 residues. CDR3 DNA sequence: TGTGCCAGCAGCTTAAACCCCCCGGGACTAGCGGAAATCTACAATGAGCAGTTCTTC. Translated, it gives CASSLNPPGLAEIYNEQFF.

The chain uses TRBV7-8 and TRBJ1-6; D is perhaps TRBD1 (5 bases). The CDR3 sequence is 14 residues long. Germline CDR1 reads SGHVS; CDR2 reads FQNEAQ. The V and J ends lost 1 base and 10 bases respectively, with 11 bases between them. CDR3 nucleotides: TGTGCCAGCAGCTTAGTCGGGGGGGACTCACCCCTCCACTTT. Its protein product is CASSLVGGDSPLHF. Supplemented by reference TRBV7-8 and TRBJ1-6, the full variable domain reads GAGVSQSPRYKVAKRGQDVALRCDPISGHVSLFWYQQALGQGPEFLTYFQNEAQLDKSGLPSDRFFAERPEGSVSTLKIQRTQQEDSAVYLCASSLVGGDSPLHFGNGTRLTVT.

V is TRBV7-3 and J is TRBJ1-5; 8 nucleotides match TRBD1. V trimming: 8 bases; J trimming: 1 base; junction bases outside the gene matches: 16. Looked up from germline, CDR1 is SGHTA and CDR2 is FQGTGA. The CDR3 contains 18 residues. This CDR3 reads CASHPGTGGEESNQPQHF. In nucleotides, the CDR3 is TGTGCCAGCCATCCAGGAACAGGGGGTGAAGAAAGCAATCAGCCCCAGCATTTT.

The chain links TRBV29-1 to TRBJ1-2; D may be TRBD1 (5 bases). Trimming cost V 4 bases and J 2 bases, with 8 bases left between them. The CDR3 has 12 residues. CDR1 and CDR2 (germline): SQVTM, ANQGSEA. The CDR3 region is CSVVGGNYGYTF. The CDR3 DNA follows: TGCAGCGTTGTTGGGGGGAACTATGGCTACACCTTC.

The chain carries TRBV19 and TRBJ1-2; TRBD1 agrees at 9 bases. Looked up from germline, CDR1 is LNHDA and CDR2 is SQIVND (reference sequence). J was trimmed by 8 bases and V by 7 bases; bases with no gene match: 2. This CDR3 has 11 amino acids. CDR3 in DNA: TGTGCCAGTATTGGGACAGGGGGCTACACCTTC. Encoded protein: CASIGTGGYTF.

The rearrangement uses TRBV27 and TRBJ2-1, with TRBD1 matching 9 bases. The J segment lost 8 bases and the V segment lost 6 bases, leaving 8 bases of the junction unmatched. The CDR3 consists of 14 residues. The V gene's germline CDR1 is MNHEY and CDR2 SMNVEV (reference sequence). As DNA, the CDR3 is TGTGCCAGCAGCTCCGACAGGGGGTATGATGAGCAGTTCTTC. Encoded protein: CASSSDRGYDEQFF.

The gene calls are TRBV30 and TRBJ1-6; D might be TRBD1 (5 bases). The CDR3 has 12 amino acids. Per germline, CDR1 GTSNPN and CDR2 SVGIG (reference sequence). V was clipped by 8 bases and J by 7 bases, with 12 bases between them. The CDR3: CARGLRNSPLHF. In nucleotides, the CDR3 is TGTGCCCGGGGGTTGAGGAATTCACCCCTCCACTTT.

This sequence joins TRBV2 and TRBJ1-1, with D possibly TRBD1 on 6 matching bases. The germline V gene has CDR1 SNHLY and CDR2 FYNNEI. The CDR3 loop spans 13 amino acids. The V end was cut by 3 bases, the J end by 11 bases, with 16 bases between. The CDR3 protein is CASSDIRQGHAFF. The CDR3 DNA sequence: TGTGCCAGCAGTGATATTAGGCAGGGACATGCTTTCTTT.